This TCR beta chain came from a study of OX40 agonist ivuxolimab in advanced cancers. Background on the study: Enrollees could have had prior anti-PD-1, anti-PD-L1 or anti-CTLA-4 therapy, which more than 30% had received.

CDR3 length: 15 residues. CDR1 is LNHDA, CDR2 SQIVND, per germline (reference sequence). Trimming stripped 2 bases from V and 6 bases from J, with 13 bases between. Sequenced by immunoSEQ multiplex PCR; TCRdb stores in-frame clones only, minus some. The sample carries about 58,000 clones, less than 85% recorded once. This sequence joins TRBV19 and TRBJ2-2, with D possibly matching TRBD2 (5 bases). The source was CD4+ or CD8+ T cells sorted from blood, collected in a trial of the OX40 agonist ivuxolimab. This TCR came from an adult with an advanced solid tumor such as melanoma, head and neck, liver or kidney cancer. The CDR3 region is CASSIRSSGAGELFF. CDR3 DNA sequence: TGTGCCAGTAGTATAAGGTCGTCCGGGGCCGGGGAGCTGTTTTTT. Looking up the rest from reference TRBV19 and TRBJ2-2 gives the full variable domain: DGGITQSPKYLFRKEGQNVTLSCEQNLNHDAMYWYRQDPGQGLRLIYYSQIVNDFQKGDIAEGYSVSREKKESFPLTVTSAQKNPTAFYLCASSIRSSGAGELFFGEGSRLTVL.